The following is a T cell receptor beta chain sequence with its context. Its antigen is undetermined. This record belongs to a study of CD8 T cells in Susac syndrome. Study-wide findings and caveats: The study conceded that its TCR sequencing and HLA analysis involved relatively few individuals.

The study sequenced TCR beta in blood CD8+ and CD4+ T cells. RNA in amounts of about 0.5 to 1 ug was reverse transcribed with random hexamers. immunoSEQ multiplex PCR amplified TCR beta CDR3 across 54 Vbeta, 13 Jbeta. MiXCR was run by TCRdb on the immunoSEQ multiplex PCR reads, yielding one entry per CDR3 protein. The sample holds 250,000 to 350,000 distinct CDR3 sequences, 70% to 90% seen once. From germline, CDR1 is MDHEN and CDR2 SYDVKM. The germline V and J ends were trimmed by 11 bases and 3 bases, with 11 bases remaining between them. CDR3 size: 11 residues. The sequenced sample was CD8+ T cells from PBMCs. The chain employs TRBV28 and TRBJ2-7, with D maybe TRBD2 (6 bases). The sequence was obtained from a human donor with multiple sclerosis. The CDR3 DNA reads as TGTGCCGCGGGGCAGGGCTACGAGCAGTACTTC. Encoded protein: CAAGQGYEQYF.